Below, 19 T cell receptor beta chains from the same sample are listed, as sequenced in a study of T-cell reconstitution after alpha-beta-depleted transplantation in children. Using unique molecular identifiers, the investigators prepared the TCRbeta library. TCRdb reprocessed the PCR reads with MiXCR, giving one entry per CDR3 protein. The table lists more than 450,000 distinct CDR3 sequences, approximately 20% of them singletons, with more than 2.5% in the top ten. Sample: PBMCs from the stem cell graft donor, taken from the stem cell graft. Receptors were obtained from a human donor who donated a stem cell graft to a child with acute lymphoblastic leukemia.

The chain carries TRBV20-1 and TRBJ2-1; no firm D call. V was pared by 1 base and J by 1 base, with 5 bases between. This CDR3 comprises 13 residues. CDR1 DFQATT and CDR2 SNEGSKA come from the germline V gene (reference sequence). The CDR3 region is CSARGVSYNEQFF. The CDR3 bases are TGCAGTGCTAGAGGGGTATCCTACAATGAGCAGTTCTTC.

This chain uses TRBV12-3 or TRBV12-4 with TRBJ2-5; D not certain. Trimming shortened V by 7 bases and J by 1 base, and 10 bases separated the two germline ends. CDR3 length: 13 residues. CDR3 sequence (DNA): TGTGCCAGCACCGCCGGGCCCCAAGAGACCCAGTACTTC. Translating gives CASTAGPQETQYF.

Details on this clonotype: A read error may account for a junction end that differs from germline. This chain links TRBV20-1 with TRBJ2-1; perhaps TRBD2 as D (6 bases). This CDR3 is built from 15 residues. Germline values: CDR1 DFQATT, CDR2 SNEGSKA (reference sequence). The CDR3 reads CCARTIRELYDEQFF. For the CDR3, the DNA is TGCTGTGCTAGAACGATCCGGGAGTTATACGATGAGCAGTTCTTC.

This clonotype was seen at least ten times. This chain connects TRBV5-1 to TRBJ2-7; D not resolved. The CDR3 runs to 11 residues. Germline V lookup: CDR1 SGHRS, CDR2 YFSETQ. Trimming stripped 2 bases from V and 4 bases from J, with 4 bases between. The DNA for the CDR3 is TGCGCCAGCAGCTTCGATTACGAGCAGTACTTC. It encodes CASSFDYEQYF.

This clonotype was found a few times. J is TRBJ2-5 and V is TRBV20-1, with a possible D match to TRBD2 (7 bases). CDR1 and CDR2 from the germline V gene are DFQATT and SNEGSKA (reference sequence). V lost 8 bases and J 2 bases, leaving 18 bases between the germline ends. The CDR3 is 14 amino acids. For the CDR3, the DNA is TGCAGTACCACTAGGGGGGGGATTCAAGAGACCCAGTACTTC. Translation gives CSTTRGGIQETQYF.

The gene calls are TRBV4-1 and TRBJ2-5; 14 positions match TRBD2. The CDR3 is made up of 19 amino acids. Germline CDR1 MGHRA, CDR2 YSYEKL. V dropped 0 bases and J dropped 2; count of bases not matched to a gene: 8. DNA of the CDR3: TGCGCCAGCAGCCAAGAAAGGGGGACTAGCGGGAGCGAACAAGAGACCCAGTACTTC. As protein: CASSQERGTSGSEQETQYF.

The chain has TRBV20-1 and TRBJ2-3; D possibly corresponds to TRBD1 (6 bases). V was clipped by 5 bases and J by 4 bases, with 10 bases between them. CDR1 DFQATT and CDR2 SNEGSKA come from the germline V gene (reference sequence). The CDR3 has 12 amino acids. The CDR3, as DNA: TGCAGTGCTCCTAGACAGGCAGATACGCAGTATTTT. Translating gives CSAPRQADTQYF.

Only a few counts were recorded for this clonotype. The CDR3 DNA follows: TGTGCCAGCGGGAGCCGGGAGCAGTTCTTC. Translation: CASGSREQFF. The chain links TRBV2 to TRBJ2-1, with TRBD2 as a possible D gene (5 bases). Germline CDR1 reads SNHLY; CDR2 reads FYNNEI. With 8 bases removed from V and 10 bases from J, the gap between germline ends came to 9 bases. The CDR3 contains 10 residues. Based on the CDR3 plus reference TRBV2 and TRBJ2-1, the full variable domain is EPEVTQTPSHQVTQMGQEVILRCVPISNHLYFYWYRQILGQKVEFLVSFYNNEISEKSEIFDDQFSVERPDGSNFTLKIRSTKLEDSAMYFCASGSREQFFGPGTRLTVL.

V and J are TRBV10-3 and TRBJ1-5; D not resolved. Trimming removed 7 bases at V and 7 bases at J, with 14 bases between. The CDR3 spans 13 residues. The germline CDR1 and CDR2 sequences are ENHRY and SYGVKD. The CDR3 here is CAIKETTGQPQHF. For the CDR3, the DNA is TGTGCCATCAAGGAGACTACGGGACAGCCCCAGCATTTT.

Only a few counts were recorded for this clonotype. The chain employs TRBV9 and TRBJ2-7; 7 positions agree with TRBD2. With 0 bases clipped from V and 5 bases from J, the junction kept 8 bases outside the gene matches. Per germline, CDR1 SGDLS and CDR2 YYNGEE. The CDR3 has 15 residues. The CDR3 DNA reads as TGTGCCAGCAGCGTAGCCCTAACGGGGGGACACGAGCAGTACTTC. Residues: CASSVALTGGHEQYF.

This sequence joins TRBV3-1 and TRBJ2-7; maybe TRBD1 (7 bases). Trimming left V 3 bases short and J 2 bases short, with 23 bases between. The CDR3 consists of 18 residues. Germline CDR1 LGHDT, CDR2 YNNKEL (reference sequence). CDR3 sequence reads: CASSHPQGGGQWAYEQYF. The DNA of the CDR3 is TGTGCCAGCAGCCACCCCCAGGGGGGAGGCCAATGGGCCTACGAGCAGTACTTC.

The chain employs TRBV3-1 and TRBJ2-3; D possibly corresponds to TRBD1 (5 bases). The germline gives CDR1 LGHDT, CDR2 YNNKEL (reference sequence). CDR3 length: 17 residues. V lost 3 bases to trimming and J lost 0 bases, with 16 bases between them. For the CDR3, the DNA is TGTGCCAGCAGCCAGAAAGGGGCACTGATGAGCACAGATACGCAGTATTTT. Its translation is CASSQKGALMSTDTQYF.

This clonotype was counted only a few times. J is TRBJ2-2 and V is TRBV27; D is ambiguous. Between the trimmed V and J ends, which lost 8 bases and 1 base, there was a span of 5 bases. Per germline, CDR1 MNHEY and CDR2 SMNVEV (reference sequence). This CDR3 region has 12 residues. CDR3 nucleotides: TGTGCCAGCGGGTGGAACACCGGGGAGCTGTTTTTT. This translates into CASGWNTGELFF.

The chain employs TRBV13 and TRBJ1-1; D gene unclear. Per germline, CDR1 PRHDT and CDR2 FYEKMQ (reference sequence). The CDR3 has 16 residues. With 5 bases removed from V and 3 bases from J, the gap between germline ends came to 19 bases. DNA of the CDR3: TGTGCCAGCAGCCGGATCACGGACTACGGTGACACTGAAGCTTTCTTT. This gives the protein CASSRITDYGDTEAFF.

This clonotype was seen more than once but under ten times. The CDR3 sequence: CASSSRLAGVNEQYF. CDR3 in DNA: TGTGCCAGCAGTTCGAGACTAGCGGGAGTCAACGAGCAGTACTTC. This chain links TRBV12-3 or TRBV12-4 with TRBJ2-7; 12 bases match TRBD2. The CDR3 covers 15 residues. The ends lost 4 bases at V and 5 bases at J; junction bases unmatched: 6.

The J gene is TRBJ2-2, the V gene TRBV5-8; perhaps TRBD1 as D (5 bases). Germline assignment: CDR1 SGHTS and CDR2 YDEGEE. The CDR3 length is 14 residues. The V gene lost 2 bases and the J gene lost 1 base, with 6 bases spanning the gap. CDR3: CASSFTGNTGELFF. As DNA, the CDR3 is TGTGCCAGCAGCTTCACAGGGAACACCGGGGAGCTGTTTTTT.

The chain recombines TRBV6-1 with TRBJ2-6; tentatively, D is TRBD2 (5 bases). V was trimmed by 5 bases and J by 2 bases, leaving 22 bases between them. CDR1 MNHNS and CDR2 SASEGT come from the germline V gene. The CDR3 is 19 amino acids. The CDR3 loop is CASSSAGLLRPAGANVLTF. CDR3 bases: TGTGCCAGCAGTTCCGCGGGCCTTTTACGCCCAGCTGGGGCCAACGTCCTGACTTTC.

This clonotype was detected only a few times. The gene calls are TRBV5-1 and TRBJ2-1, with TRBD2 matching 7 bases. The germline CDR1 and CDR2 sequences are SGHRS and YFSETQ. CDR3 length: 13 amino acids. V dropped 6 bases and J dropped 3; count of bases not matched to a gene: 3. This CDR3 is CASKAGDYNEQFF. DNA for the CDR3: TGCGCCAGCAAGGCGGGGGACTACAATGAGCAGTTCTTC.

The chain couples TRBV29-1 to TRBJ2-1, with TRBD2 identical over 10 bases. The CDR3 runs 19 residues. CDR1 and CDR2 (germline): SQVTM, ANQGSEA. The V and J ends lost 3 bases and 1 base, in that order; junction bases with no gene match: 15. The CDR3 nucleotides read TGCAGCGTTGACGGGGCTAGCGGGAGAATCGGGTTGTCCTACAATGAGCAGTTCTTC. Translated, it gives CSVDGASGRIGLSYNEQFF.